This T cell receptor (beta chain) was sequenced in a study of PD-L1 blockade in urothelial cancer (dated by TCRdb to about 2017). As for the study more broadly: Therapy was started in about 2014 for all patients, and atezolizumab 1,200 mg was administered intravenously every 3 weeks. Several patients reached durable clinical benefit, while 20 patients did not. Twenty-five of 29 patients were identified as males with urothelial cancer of bladder origin, and a prior smoking history was reported by 18 of 29 patients. In the same patients who had TCR sequencing, pretreatment tumors also underwent whole exome sequencing and RNA sequencing. Around 30 patients had pretreatment blood TCR-seq, 24 had at least one posttreatment blood collection, and 24 had tumor TCR-seq. Blood samples were analyzed at two time points: 3 weeks after treatment start (second dose) and 6 weeks after treatment start. A median of around 150,000 T cells and around 81,000 unique TCRs was obtained from blood samples, and a median clonality of around 0.072 was observed. Pretreatment tumor samples, along with matched peripheral blood collected serially before and after atezolizumab treatment, underwent TCR sequencing. Durable clinical benefit was defined as progression-free survival longer than 6 months, and TCR features were also tested against progression-free and overall survival. An ECOG performance status of 0 or 1 was recorded for the patients, and 0 to 3 prior chemotherapy regimens had been received by the patients. The study, an exploratory multi-omic analysis, examined somatic, immune and clinical correlates of response to PD-L1 blockade with atezolizumab in urothelial cancer.

This clone was seen a few times. Its antigen is currently not known. Base qualities are not provided; no much larger clone lies one nucleotide away. From its cysteine to its phenylalanine, the CDR3 spans 11 amino acids. The only DNA kept is the CDR3, 33 bases in frame from the first base. The germline V gene encodes CDR1 GTSNPN and CDR2 SVGIG (reference sequence). V is reduced by 5 bases and J by 4 bases, leaving a spacing of 9 bases between them. On the study overall, not on this receptor specifically: Small sample size (n ≈ 30) and many exploratory analyses mean the results are intended to be hypothesis-generating. At 3 weeks after the start of treatment, tumor-associated TCR clones in peripheral blood had expanded more in patients with durable benefit (n ≈ 23, p = 0.022). A pretreatment peripheral blood TCR clonality below the median was linked to improved progression-free and overall survival.

Synthetic TCR analog templates were spiked into each PCR so that absolute template abundance could be estimated from read counts. The immunoSEQ assay was used to amplify TCRbeta CDR3 regions from genomic DNA with bias-controlled V and J gene primers. Sequencing of rearranged TCRbeta segments was done at approximately 20X coverage. Turning to the authors' computational methods: Clustering was used to correct sequencing errors, and CDR3s were annotated against IMGT so that V, D and J genes could be assigned. Downstream analyses used only productive TCRbeta rearrangements, leaving out any out-of-frame or stop-codon sequences. To compute clonality, Shannon entropy was normalized by the log of the number of unique productive sequences and then subtracted from one. Clones differing between time points or between blood and tumor were identified using Fisher's exact test with Benjamini-Hochberg correction, with an adjusted p below 0.01 applied as the threshold. TCRdb obtained this table from immuneACCESS and retained in-frame rearrangements with V and J assigned. These tables miss some clones; where compared with another copy, unresolved V genes account for less than half of the shortfall, and the remainder is unexplained. That table gives V, J and clone size, and the DNA gave D and trimming. The sample table records 70,000 to 100,000 clones; over 80% of these occur just once. More than 2% of the sample rests with the top ten.

Taken with the paper, the label for time point translates to: pretreatment peripheral blood. A total of 25 to 35 patients with locally advanced or metastatic urothelial carcinoma, treated at Memorial Sloan Kettering on a trial protocol, made up the cohort. Peripheral blood mononuclear cells were collected pretreatment and during treatment, with between 1 and 8 total time points per patient. The Qiagen DNeasy Blood extraction kit was used to purify genomic DNA from total PBMCs and tumor samples. PBMCs were collected pretreatment and during treatment, and were isolated and stored as previously described.

Source: PBMCs, taken around atezolizumab (anti-PD-L1) treatment. This receptor was taken from a man aged 60 to 75 with urothelial cancer. Recombination joined TRBV30 with TRBJ2-7; too little of a D gene remains to name it. CDR3 loop: CAWGHAYEQYF. The bases are TGTGCCTGGGGCCACGCTTACGAGCAGTACTTC. With the portions outside the CDR3 filled from the reference TRBV30 and TRBJ2-7 genes, the complete variable region becomes SQTIHQWPATLVQPVGSPLSLECTVEGTSNPNLYWYRQAAGRGLQLLFYSVGIGQISSEVPQNLSASRPQDRQFILSSKKLLLSDSGFYLCAWGHAYEQYFGPGTRLTVT.